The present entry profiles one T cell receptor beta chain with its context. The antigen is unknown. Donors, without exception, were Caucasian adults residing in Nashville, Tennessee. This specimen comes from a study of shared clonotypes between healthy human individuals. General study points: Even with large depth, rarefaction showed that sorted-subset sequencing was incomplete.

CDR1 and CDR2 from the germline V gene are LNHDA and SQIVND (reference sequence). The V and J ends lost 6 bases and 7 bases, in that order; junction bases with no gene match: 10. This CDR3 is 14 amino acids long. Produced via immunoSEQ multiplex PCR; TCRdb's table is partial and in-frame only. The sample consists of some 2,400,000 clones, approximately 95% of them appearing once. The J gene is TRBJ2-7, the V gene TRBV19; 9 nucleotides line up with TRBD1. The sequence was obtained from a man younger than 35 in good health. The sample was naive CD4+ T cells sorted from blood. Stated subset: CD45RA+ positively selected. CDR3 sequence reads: CASSRTGASGEQYF. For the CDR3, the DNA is TGTGCCAGTAGCCGGACAGGGGCGTCGGGGGAGCAGTACTTC.